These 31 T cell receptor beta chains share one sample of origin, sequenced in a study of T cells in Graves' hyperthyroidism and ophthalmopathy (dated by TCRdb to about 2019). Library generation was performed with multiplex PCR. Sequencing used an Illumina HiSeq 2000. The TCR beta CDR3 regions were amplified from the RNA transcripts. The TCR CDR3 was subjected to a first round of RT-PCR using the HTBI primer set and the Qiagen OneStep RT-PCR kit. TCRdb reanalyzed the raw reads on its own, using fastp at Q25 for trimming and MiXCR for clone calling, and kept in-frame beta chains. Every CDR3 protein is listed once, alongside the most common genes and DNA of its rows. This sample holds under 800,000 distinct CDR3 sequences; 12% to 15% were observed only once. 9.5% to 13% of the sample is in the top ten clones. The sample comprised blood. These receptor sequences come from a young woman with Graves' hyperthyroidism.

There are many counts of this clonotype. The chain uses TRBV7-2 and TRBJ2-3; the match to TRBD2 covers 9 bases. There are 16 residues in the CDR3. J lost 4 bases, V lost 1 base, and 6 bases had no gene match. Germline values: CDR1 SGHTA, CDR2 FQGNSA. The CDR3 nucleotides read TGTGCCAGCAGCTTAGTAGGGCTAGCGGGGTCAGATACGCAGTATTTT. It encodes CASSLVGLAGSDTQYF.

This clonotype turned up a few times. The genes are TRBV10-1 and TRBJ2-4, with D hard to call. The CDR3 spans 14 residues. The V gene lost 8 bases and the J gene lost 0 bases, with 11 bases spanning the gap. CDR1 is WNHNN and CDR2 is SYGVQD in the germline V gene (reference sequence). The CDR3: CASSSDLAKNIQYF. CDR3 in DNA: TGCGCCAGCTCCTCCGACCTAGCCAAAAACATTCAGTACTTC.

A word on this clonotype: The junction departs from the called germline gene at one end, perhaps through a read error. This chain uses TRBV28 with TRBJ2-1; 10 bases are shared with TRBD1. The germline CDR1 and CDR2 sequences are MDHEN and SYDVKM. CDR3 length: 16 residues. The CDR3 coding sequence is TGTGCCAGCAGCTTATTGACAGGGGGCCCATACAATGAGCAGTTCTTC. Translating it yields CASSLLTGGPYNEQFF.

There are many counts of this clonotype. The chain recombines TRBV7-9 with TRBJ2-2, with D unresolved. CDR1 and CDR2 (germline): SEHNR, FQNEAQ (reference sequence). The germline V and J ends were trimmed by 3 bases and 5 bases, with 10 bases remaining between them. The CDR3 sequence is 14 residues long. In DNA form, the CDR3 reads TGTGCCAGCAGCTTCCAGGCAGAAACCGGGGAGCTGTTTTTT. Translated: CASSFQAETGELFF.

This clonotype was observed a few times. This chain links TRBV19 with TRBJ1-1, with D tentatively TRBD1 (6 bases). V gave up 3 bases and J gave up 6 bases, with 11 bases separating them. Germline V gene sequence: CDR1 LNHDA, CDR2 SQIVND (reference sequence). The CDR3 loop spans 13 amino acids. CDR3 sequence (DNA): TGTGCCAGTAGTATCCAGGGGCCGTCTGAAGCTTTCTTT. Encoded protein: CASSIQGPSEAFF.

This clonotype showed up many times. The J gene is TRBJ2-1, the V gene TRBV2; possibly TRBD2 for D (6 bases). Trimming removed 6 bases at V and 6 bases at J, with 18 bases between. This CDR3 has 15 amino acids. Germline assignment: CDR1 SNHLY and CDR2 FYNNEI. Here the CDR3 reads CASSRRGTSINEQFF. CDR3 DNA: TGTGCCAGCAGCCGACGCGGGACCTCGATCAATGAGCAGTTCTTC.

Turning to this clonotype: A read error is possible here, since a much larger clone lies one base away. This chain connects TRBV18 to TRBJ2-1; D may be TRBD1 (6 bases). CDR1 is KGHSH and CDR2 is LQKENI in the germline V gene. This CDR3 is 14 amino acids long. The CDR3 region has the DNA TGTGCCAGCTCTCACATACAGGGCAACAATGAGCGGTTCTTC. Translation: CASSHIQGNNERFF.

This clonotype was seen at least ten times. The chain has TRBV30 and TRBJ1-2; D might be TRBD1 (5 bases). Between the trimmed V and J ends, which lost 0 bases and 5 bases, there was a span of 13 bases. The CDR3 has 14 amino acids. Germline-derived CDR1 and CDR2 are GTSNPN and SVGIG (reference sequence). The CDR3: CAWSVQAGVYGYTF. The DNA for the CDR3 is TGTGCCTGGAGTGTACAGGCTGGGGTTTATGGCTACACCTTC.

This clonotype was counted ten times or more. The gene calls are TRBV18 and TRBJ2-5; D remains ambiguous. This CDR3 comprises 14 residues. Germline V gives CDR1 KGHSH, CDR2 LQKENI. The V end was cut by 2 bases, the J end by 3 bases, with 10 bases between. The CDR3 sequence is CASSPSLGKETQYF. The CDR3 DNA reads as TGTGCCAGCTCACCATCCCTGGGGAAAGAGACCCAGTACTTC.

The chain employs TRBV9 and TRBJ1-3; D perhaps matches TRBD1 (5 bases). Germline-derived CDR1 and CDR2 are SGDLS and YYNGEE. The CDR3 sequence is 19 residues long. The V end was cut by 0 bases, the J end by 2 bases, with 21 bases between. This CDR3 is CASSVVAGHGGLPGNTIYF. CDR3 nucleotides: TGTGCCAGCAGCGTAGTGGCCGGACACGGAGGCTTACCTGGAAACACCATATATTTT.

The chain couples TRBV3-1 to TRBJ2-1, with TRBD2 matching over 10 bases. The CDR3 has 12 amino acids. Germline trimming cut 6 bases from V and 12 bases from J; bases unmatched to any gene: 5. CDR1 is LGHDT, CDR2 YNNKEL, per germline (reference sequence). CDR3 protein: CASRHSSGRQFF. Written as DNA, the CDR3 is TGTGCCAGCAGACACTCTAGCGGGAGGCAGTTCTTC.

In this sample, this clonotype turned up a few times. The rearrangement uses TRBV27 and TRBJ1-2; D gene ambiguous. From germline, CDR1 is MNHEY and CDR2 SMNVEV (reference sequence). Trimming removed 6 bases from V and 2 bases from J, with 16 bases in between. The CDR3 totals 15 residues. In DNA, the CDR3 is TGTGCCAGCAGACCTATTACGCTTAGGAACTATGGCTACACCTTC. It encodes CASRPITLRNYGYTF.

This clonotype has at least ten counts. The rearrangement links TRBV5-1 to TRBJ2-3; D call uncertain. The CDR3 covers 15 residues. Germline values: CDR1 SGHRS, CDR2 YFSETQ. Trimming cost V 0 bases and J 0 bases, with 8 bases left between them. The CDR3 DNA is TGCGCCAGCAGCTTGGTCACCGGGAGCACAGATACGCAGTATTTT. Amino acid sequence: CASSLVTGSTDTQYF.

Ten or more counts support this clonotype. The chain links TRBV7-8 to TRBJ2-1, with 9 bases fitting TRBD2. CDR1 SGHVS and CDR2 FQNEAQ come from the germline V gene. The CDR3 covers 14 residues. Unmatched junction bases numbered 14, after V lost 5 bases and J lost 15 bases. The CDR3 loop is CASSVGMASGNLFF. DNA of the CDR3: TGTGCCAGCAGCGTCGGGATGGCTAGCGGGAACTTGTTCTTC.

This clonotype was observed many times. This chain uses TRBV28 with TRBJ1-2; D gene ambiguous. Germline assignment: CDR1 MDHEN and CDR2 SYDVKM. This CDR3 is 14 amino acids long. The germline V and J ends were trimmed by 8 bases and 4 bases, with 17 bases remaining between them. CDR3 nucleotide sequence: TGTGCCAGCCTGGAGAGTCTTACTTCCTATGGCTACACCTTC. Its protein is CASLESLTSYGYTF.

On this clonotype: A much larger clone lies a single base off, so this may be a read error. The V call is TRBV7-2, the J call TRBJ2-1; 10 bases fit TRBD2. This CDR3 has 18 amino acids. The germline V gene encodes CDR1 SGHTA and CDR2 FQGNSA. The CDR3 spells CASSVTSGDVILYNERFF. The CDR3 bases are TGTGCCAGCAGCGTTACTAGCGGGGACGTCATACTGTACAATGAGCGGTTCTTC.

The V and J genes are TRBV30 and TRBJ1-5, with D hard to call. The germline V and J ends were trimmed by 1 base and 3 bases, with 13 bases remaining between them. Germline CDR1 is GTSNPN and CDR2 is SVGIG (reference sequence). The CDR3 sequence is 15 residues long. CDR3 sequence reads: CAWSGVGSLNQPQHF. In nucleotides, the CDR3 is TGTGCCTGGAGTGGGGTAGGTTCCCTCAATCAGCCCCAGCATTTT.

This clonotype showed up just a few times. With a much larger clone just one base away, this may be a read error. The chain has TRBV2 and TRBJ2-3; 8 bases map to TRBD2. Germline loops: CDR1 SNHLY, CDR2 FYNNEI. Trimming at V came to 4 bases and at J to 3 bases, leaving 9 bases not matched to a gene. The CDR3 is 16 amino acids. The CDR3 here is CASSVRSSGLTDTQYF. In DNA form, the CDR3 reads TGTGCCAGCAGTGTTAGGTCTAGCGGGCTGACAGATACGCAGTATTTT.

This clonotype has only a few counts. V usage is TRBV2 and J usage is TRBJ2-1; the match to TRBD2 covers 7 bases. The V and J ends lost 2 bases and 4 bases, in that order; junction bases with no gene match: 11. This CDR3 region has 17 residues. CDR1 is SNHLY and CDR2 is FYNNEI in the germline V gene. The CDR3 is CASSEFVPSGLYNEQFF. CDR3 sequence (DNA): TGTGCCAGCAGTGAATTCGTGCCTAGCGGACTATACAATGAGCAGTTCTTC.

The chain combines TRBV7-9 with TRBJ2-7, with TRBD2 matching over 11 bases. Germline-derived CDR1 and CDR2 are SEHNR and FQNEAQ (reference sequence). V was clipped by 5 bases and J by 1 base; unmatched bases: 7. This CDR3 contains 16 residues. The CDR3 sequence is CASSPRGTSGSYEQYF. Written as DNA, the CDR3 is TGTGCCAGCAGCCCTCGGGGGACTAGCGGTTCCTACGAGCAGTACTTC.

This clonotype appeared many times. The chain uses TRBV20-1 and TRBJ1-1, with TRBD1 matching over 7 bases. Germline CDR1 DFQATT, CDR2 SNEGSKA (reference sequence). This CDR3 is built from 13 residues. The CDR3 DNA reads TGCACTCCCTCGACAGGGAGGTTGACTGAAGCTTTCTTT. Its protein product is CTPSTGRLTEAFF.

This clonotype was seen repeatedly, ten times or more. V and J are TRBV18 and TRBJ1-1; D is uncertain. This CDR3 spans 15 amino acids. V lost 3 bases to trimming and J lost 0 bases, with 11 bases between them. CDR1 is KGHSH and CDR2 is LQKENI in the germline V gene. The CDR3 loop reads CASSPSRQLNTEAFF. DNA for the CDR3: TGTGCCAGCTCACCGTCTAGGCAGCTGAACACTGAAGCTTTCTTT. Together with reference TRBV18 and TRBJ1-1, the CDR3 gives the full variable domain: NAGVMQNPRHLVRRRGQEARLRCSPMKGHSHVYWYRQLPEEGLKFMVYLQKENIIDESGMPKERFSAEFPKEGPSILRIQQVVRGDSAAYFCASSPSRQLNTEAFFGQGTRLTVV.

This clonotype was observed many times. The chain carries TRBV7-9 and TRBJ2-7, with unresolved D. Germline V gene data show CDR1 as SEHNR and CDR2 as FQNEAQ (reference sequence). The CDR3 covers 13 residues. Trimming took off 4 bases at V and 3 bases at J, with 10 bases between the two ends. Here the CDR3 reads CASSSPQDYEQYF. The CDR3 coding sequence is TGTGCCAGCAGCTCTCCCCAGGACTACGAGCAGTACTTC. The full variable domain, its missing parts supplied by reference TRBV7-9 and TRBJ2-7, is DTGVSQNPRHKITKRGQNVTFRCDPISEHNRLYWYRQTLGQGPEFLTYFQNEAQLEKSRLLSDRFSAERPKGSFSTLEIQRTEQGDSAMYLCASSSPQDYEQYFGPGTRLTVT.

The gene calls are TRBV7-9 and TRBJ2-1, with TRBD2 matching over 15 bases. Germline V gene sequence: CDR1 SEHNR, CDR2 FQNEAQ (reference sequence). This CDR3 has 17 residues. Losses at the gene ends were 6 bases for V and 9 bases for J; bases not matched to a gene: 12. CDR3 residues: CASSPSGLAGGGGEQFF. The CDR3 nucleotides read TGTGCCAGCAGTCCCAGCGGACTAGCGGGAGGGGGGGGTGAGCAGTTCTTC. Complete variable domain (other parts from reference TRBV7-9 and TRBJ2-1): DTGVSQNPRHKITKRGQNVTFRCDPISEHNRLYWYRQTLGQGPEFLTYFQNEAQLEKSRLLSDRFSAERPKGSFSTLEIQRTEQGDSAMYLCASSPSGLAGGGGEQFFGPGTRLTVL.

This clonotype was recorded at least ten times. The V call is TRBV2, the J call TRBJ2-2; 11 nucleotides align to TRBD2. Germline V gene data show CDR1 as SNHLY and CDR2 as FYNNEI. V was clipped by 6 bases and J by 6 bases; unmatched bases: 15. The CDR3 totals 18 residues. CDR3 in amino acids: CASRPGGSTSGRPGELFF. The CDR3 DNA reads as TGTGCCAGCAGACCCGGGGGTTCAACTAGCGGGAGACCCGGGGAGCTGTTTTTT.

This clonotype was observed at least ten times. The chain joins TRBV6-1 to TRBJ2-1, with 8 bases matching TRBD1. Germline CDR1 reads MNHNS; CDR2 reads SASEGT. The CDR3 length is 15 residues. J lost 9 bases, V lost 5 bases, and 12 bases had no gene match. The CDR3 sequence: CASSRLMDRASEQFF. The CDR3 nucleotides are TGTGCCAGCAGTCGTCTCATGGACAGGGCAAGTGAGCAGTTCTTC.

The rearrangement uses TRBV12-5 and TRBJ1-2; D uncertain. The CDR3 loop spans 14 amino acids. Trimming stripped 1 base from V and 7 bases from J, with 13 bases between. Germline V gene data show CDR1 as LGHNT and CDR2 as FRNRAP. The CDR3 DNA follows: TGTGCTAGTGGTTTGGATAGCAGAATCACTGGCTACACCTTC. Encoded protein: CASGLDSRITGYTF.

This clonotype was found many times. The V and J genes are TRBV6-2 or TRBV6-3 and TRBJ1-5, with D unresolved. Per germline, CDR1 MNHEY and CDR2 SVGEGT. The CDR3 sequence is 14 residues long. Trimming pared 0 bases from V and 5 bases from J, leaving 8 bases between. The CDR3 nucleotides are TGTGCCAGCAGTTACTCATCTTGGGATCAGCCCCAGCATTTT. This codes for CASSYSSWDQPQHF.

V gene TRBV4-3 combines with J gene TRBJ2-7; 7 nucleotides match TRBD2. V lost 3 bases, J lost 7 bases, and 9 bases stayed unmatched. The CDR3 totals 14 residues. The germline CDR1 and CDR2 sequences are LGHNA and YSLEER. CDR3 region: CASSHRAGVGEQYF. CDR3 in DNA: TGCGCCAGCAGCCATCGTGCGGGAGTGGGTGAGCAGTACTTC.

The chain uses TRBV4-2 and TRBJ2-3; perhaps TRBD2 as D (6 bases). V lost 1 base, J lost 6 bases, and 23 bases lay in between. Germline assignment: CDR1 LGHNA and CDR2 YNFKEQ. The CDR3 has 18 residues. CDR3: CASSQGQTRYAVWDTQYF. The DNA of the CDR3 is TGTGCCAGCAGCCAAGGCCAGACTAGATATGCCGTTTGGGATACGCAGTATTTT.

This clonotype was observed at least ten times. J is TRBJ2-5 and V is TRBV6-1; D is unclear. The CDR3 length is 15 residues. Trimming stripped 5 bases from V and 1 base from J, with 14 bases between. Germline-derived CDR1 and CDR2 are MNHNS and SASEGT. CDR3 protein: CASSWQETVQETQYF. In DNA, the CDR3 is TGTGCCAGCAGTTGGCAGGAGACCGTCCAAGAGACCCAGTACTTC.